Listed below are T cell receptor beta chains from one sample, sequenced in a study of CD8+ T cells in alopecia areata. Sequencing was performed with immunoSEQ multiplex PCR; in TCRdb, only in-frame clones are kept and a portion is missing. This sample has over 100,000 clones, with 49% found just once. Source: CD8+ T cells sorted from blood, taken at week 0. These receptors originate from a human donor with alopecia areata. Both conserved end residues are trimmed from each CDR3.

J gene: TRBJ2-7
V gene: TRBV2
CDR3 protein: ASSEDVVSYEQY

J gene: TRBJ2-7
V gene: TRBV7-2
CDR3 protein: ASSCRLAGARGLLKQY

J gene: TRBJ1-5
V gene: TRBV6-5
CDR3 protein: ASRRVGSNQPQH

J gene: TRBJ1-5
V gene: TRBV6-5
CDR3 protein: ASSTGPEGGQPQH

J gene: TRBJ1-2
V gene: TRBV7-9
CDR3 protein: ASSSNSGVLVYGYT

J gene: TRBJ2-5
V gene: TRBV29-1
CDR3 protein: SVVSLQETQY

J gene: TRBJ1-2
V gene: TRBV29-1
CDR3 protein: SIRQGTLH

J gene: TRBJ2-7
V gene: TRBV14
CDR3 protein: ASRQDSSYTYEQY

J gene: TRBJ2-2
V gene: TRBV29-1
CDR3 protein: SVDTGELF

J gene: TRBJ2-3
V gene: TRBV6-4
CDR3 protein: ASSSPTSGGGTDTQY

J gene: TRBJ2-7
V gene: TRBV13
CDR3 protein: ASSLPGQEYEQY

J gene: TRBJ1-2
V gene: TRBV6-5
CDR3 protein: ASSSDRGQNGYT

J gene: TRBJ1-4
V gene: TRBV4-3
CDR3 protein: ASSHVWDRVGEKLF

J gene: TRBJ2-7
V gene: TRBV27
CDR3 protein: ASSRLRDSYEQY

J gene: TRBJ2-5
V gene: TRBV7-9
CDR3 protein: ASSLFLETQY

J gene: TRBJ2-5
V gene: TRBV5-1
CDR3 protein: ASSLMGQVLQETQY

J gene: TRBJ1-1
V gene: TRBV30
CDR3 protein: AWAQGSLMNTEAF

J gene: TRBJ1-5
V gene: TRBV27
CDR3 protein: ASRFTGGNQPQH

J gene: TRBJ1-5
V gene: TRBV11-2
CDR3 protein: ASSLAGLGNQPQH

J gene: TRBJ2-5
V gene: TRBV6-1
CDR3 protein: ASSEASGGQETQY

J gene: TRBJ2-2
V gene: TRBV5-4
CDR3 protein: ASSLGGTGELF

J gene: TRBJ2-3
V gene: TRBV15
CDR3 protein: ATSLAGGATDTQY

J gene: TRBJ2-1
V gene: TRBV7-8
CDR3 protein: ASSTRPGTSHYNEQF

J gene: TRBJ2-7
V gene: TRBV4-3
CDR3 protein: ASSQDTTGGEQY

J gene: TRBJ1-2
V gene: TRBV19
CDR3 protein: AGGTGGGYT

J gene: TRBJ1-2
V gene: TRBV13
CDR3 protein: ASSSSQGTAVGYGYT

J gene: TRBJ2-3
V gene: TRBV27
CDR3 protein: ASSPGDTQY

J gene: TRBJ1-1
V gene: TRBV30
CDR3 protein: AWSVLSGAEAF

J gene: TRBJ1-2
V gene: TRBV30
CDR3 protein: AWSLTGGYGYT

J gene: TRBJ2-7
V gene: TRBV18
CDR3 protein: ASSPPTGLSSYEQY

J gene: TRBJ2-7
V gene: TRBV6-9
CDR3 protein: ASSPRGRAGEQY

J gene: TRBJ2-1
V gene: TRBV4-2
CDR3 protein: ASNQTSGGAYNEQF

J gene: TRBJ2-7
V gene: TRBV11-2
CDR3 protein: ASSFLSSYEQY